The 2 T cell receptor beta chains in this list originate from one sample, sequenced in a study of beta chain features in type 1 diabetes. Expressed TCRB transcripts were sequenced, since all the RNA that had been isolated was reverse transcribed. Clones were read by immunoSEQ multiplex PCR, and TCRdb kept only the in-frame ones, dropping some. The sample lists some 150,000 clones, 8.5% to 12% occurring once. Sequences were obtained from naive CD4+ T cells from blood. These receptors all come from a man aged 18-30 years in good health.

This clone was seen only a few times. The gene calls are TRBV27 and TRBJ2-7, with 10 bases fitting TRBD1. V lost 3 bases to trimming and J lost 4 bases; unmatched junction nucleotides: 3. CDR3 length: 14 amino acids. Germline-derived CDR1 and CDR2 are MNHEY and SMNVEV (reference sequence). The CDR3 nucleotides read TGTGCCAGCAGTTTCCGGGACAGGGGTTACGAGCAGTACTTC. Its translation is CASSFRDRGYEQYF.

The V and J genes are TRBV7-2 and TRBJ2-7; D gene uncertain. The CDR3 covers 12 residues. The V end lost 5 bases, the J end lost 2 bases, and 7 bases lay between the germline ends. Germline V gene lookup returns CDR1 SGHTA and CDR2 FQGNSA. The CDR3 DNA sequence: TGTGCCAGCAGCCTCGTAGCCTACGAGCAGTACTTC. It yields the protein CASSLVAYEQYF.